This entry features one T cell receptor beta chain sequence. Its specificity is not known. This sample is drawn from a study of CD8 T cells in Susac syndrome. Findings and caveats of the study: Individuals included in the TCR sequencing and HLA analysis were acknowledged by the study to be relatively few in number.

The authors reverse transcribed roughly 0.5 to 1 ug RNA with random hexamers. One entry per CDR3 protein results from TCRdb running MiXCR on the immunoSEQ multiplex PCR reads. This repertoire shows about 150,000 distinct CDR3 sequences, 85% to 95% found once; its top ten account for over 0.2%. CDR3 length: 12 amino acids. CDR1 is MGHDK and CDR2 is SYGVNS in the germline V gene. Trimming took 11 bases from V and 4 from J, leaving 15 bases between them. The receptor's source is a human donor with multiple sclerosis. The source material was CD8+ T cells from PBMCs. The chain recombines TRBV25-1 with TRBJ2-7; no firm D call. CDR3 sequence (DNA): TGTGCCGACAAAAATGGCGGATACGAGCAGTACTTC. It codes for CADKNGGYEQYF.